This T cell receptor (beta chain) is drawn from a study of blood T cell repertoires in COVID-19. Assay: immunoSEQ multiplex PCR; the TCRdb copy retains only in-frame clones and omits some. The sample has a few hundred thousand clones, approximately 80% seen once. V lost 1 base and J lost 5; bases outside the gene matches: 5. The CDR3 loop spans 15 amino acids. Looked up from germline, CDR1 is MNHNS and CDR2 is SASEGT. This sequence joins TRBV6-1 and TRBJ2-4; TRBD2 agrees at 7 bases. The origin of this receptor is a woman between 45 and 60 years old with acute or convalescent COVID-19. The sequencing input was peripheral blood. DNA of the CDR3: TGTGCCAGCAGTGAAGTGGCGGGAGTGCAAAACATTCAGTACTTC. It translates to CASSEVAGVQNIQYF.